Following are 16 T cell receptor beta chains from one sample sequenced in a study of blood T cell repertoires in COVID-19. TCRdb's table, derived via immunoSEQ multiplex PCR, lists solely in-frame clones and lacks some. This repertoire shows fewer than 200,000 clones, roughly four fifths found once; its top ten account for less than 10%. The sample consisted of peripheral blood. Receptors originate from a woman aged 70-85 years with COVID-19, enrolled during active disease.

With regard to this clone: The junction departs from germline at one end; a sequencing error may be responsible. CDR3 nucleotide sequence: TGTGCCACCAGTGATTTGGGTGGGACGGAGGGCTTC. The encoded protein is CATSDLGGTEGF. The chain recombines TRBV24-1 with TRBJ2-7, with D perhaps TRBD2 (6 bases). The CDR3 has 12 amino acids. CDR1 is KGHDR and CDR2 is SFDVKD in the germline V gene.

The DNA for the CDR3 is TGTGCCAGCAGTTTAGGCGGGATCTACGAGCAGTACTTC. Translated: CASSLGGIYEQYF. The chain recombines TRBV28 with TRBJ2-7, with a tentative D call TRBD2 (6 bases). Germline V gene data show CDR1 as MDHEN and CDR2 as SYDVKM. Trimming cost V 2 bases and J 3 bases, with 8 bases left between them. The CDR3 spans 13 residues.

Regarding this clone: This same CDR3 is encoded by further DNA sequences in the sample. The chain recombines TRBV9 with TRBJ2-3, with 8 bases fitting TRBD2. V gave up 3 bases and J gave up 2 bases; unmatched junction bases: 5. CDR1 and CDR2 (germline): SGDLS, YYNGEE. The CDR3 runs 15 residues. The CDR3 here is CASSALAGNTDTQYF. The CDR3 nucleotides read TGTGCCAGCAGCGCCTTAGCGGGGAACACAGATACGCAGTATTTT.

This chain uses TRBV12-3 or TRBV12-4 with TRBJ2-3; TRBD2 might be the D (5 bases). Trimming removed 2 bases from V and 5 bases from J, with 8 bases in between. This CDR3 is built from 13 residues. DNA of the CDR3: TGTGCCAGCAGTTTACGGGGTGGAGATACGCAGTATTTT. Translation gives CASSLRGGDTQYF.

The chain links TRBV24-1 to TRBJ2-1; D unresolved. V was clipped by 5 bases and J by 0 bases, with 10 bases between them. Germline V CDR1 and CDR2: KGHDR, SFDVKD. The CDR3 loop spans 15 amino acids. CDR3: CATSGRVGSYNEQFF. The CDR3 DNA sequence: TGTGCCACCAGTGGGAGAGTGGGCTCCTACAATGAGCAGTTCTTC.

This chain connects TRBV7-9 to TRBJ2-2; 7 bases line up with TRBD2. The trim removed 7 bases at V and 1 base at J, leaving 9 bases unmatched. This CDR3 contains 16 residues. CDR1 SEHNR and CDR2 FQNEAQ come from the germline V gene (reference sequence). The CDR3 here is CASTYSGTKNTGELFF. The CDR3 nucleotides are TGTGCCAGCACCTACAGTGGGACTAAGAACACCGGGGAGCTGTTTTTT.

The V call is TRBV21-1, the J call TRBJ1-5. TRBV21-1 is a known pseudogene. This CDR3 region has 12 residues. The CDR3 loop is CASSKRDQPQHF. The CDR3 coding sequence is TGTGCCAGCAGCAAACGAGATCAGCCCCAGCATTTT.

This rearrangement joins TRBV6-2 or TRBV6-3 to TRBJ2-2; 9 nucleotides match TRBD2. Trimming at V came to 2 bases and at J to 5 bases, leaving 6 bases not matched to a gene. CDR1 is MNHEY and CDR2 is SVGEGT in the germline V gene. The CDR3 has 16 residues. Here the CDR3 reads CASSYGWLAGTGELFF. The CDR3 DNA is TGTGCCAGCAGTTACGGGTGGCTAGCGGGAACCGGGGAGCTGTTTTTT.

The chain recombines TRBV12-5 with TRBJ2-2; TRBD2 matches 11 bases. The CDR3 has 16 amino acids. J lost 7 bases, V lost 1 base, and 5 bases had no gene match. Germline V CDR1 and CDR2: LGHNT, FRNRAP. CDR3 nucleotide sequence: TGTGCTAGTGGTTTGGGAACTAGCGGGAGAGGCGGGGAGCTGTTTTTT. Residues: CASGLGTSGRGGELFF.

The chain has TRBV6-5 and TRBJ1-3, with a tentative D call TRBD1 (5 bases). This CDR3 spans 16 amino acids. Germline CDR1 is MNHEY and CDR2 is SVGAGI. V was shortened by 0 bases and J by 3 bases, with 12 bases between the two germline ends. CDR3 region: CASSYSGGVGGNTIYF. For the CDR3, the DNA is TGTGCCAGCAGTTACTCGGGGGGAGTAGGTGGAAACACCATATATTTT.

CDR3 amino acids: CASSLSGKDTQYF. In DNA form, the CDR3 reads TGTGCCAGCAGCTTAAGCGGTAAAGATACGCAGTATTTT. The chain combines TRBV7-2 with TRBJ2-3; D possibly corresponds to TRBD2 (5 bases). Germline CDR1 reads SGHTA; CDR2 reads FQGNSA. Trimming cost V 2 bases and J 5 bases, with 8 bases left between them. This CDR3 region has 13 residues.

The chain combines TRBV29-1 with TRBJ2-7; 12 bases fit TRBD2. V lost 5 bases and J lost 6; bases outside the gene matches: 11. Germline-derived CDR1 and CDR2 are SQVTM and ANQGSEA. CDR3 size: 15 residues. CDR3 DNA sequence: TGCAGCGTTTCCCCTAATCTAGCGGGAGGGGGCGAGCAGTACTTC. Encoded protein: CSVSPNLAGGGEQYF.

CDR3 sequence: CASSPRGGPGEQFF. CDR3 nucleotides: TGTGCCAGCTCACCACGGGGGGGGCCTGGTGAGCAGTTCTTC. The chain is built from TRBV18 and TRBJ2-1, with D tentatively TRBD2 (7 bases). V lost 1 base to trimming and J lost 9 bases, with 13 bases between them. Germline V gene sequence: CDR1 KGHSH, CDR2 LQKENI. This CDR3 contains 14 residues.

This clone was counted only a few times. This chain links TRBV15 with TRBJ1-6; 8 nucleotides line up with TRBD1. The J segment lost 14 bases and the V segment lost 0 bases, leaving 6 bases of the junction unmatched. Germline V lookup: CDR1 LNHNV, CDR2 YYDKDF (reference sequence). The CDR3 sequence is 14 residues long. Written as DNA, the CDR3 is TGTGCCACCAGCAGAGACACAGGGGGGCAGGCCCTCCACTTT. Translated, it gives CATSRDTGGQALHF.

As to this clone: Other DNA sequences within the sample encode an identical CDR3. The chain couples TRBV6-5 to TRBJ2-7; 7 bases match TRBD1. This CDR3 region has 14 residues. Germline trimming cut 2 bases from V and 4 bases from J; bases unmatched to any gene: 5. Germline assignment: CDR1 MNHEY and CDR2 SVGAGI. The CDR3 nucleotides read TGTGCCAGCAGTTACGGGCAGGGGGTGTACGAGCAGTACTTC. Encoded protein: CASSYGQGVYEQYF.

The J gene is TRBJ2-1, the V gene TRBV19; TRBD2 matches at 10 bases. CDR3 length equals 15 residues. Trimming at V came to 6 bases and at J to 7 bases, leaving 9 bases not matched to a gene. CDR1 and CDR2 (germline): LNHDA, SQIVND (reference sequence). CDR3 sequence reads: CASSILAGRGNEQFF. CDR3 coding DNA: TGTGCCAGTAGCATACTAGCGGGAAGGGGAAATGAGCAGTTCTTC.